This passage covers 5 T cell receptor beta chains from one sample sequenced in a study of CD4 T cells in relation to SARS-CoV-2 and coronaviruses. Using immunoSEQ multiplex PCR, the repertoire was profiled, and TCRdb retains in-frame clones only, with some absent. This sample has about 23,000 clones; 70% to 80% occur once, and the top ten carry about 15%. The unexposed donors gave CD4+ T cells in about 2011-2018, prior to COVID-19. The cells were cultured for around ten days before CD4+ T cells were isolated. No antigen has been assigned to these receptors. The sequenced material came from CD4+ T cells from PBMCs, cultured in vitro. The receptor set was obtained from a human donor in good health.

CDR3 protein: CASSLADTSFYNEQFF. The CDR3 DNA sequence: TGCGCCAGCAGCTTGGCCGATACGTCCTTTTACAATGAGCAGTTCTTC. The J gene is TRBJ2-1, the V gene TRBV5-1; unclear D gene. Trimming took 0 bases from V and 4 from J, leaving 14 bases between them. CDR3 length equals 16 residues. Germline CDR1 and CDR2: SGHRS and YFSETQ.

V is TRBV14 and J is TRBJ2-2; no definite D call. In germline, CDR1 is SGHDN, CDR2 FVKESK. Trimming removed 2 bases at V and 6 bases at J, with 7 bases between. CDR3 length: 13 amino acids. The DNA of the CDR3 is TGTGCCAGCAGCCAATTAGGGCCCGGGGAGCTGTTTTTT. It specifies CASSQLGPGELFF.

The rearrangement uses TRBV7-2 and TRBJ2-7; perhaps TRBD2 as D (6 bases). Germline CDR1 reads SGHTA; CDR2 reads FQGNSA. V lost 0 bases and J 3 bases, leaving 12 bases between the germline ends. This CDR3 has 15 amino acids. CDR3 region: CASSLAVGLNYEQYF. CDR3 sequence (DNA): TGTGCCAGCAGCTTAGCGGTGGGACTCAACTACGAGCAGTACTTC.

V is TRBV19 and J is TRBJ1-6; TRBD1 might be the D (5 bases). In germline, CDR1 is LNHDA, CDR2 SQIVND (reference sequence). This CDR3 has 16 amino acids. The ends were cut back, 1 base at V and 4 bases at J, with 11 bases in the middle. CDR3 region: CASSIASTAYNSPLHF. The CDR3 DNA reads TGTGCCAGTAGTATAGCGTCGACAGCATATAATTCACCCCTCCACTTT.

The genes are TRBV27 and TRBJ2-3; no definite D call. CDR1 is MNHEY and CDR2 is SMNVEV in the germline V gene (reference sequence). Trimming stripped 7 bases from V and 4 bases from J, with 9 bases between. CDR3 length: 12 amino acids. The CDR3 DNA reads as TGTGCCAGCATCTGGGGATCAGATACGCAGTATTTT. Residues: CASIWGSDTQYF.